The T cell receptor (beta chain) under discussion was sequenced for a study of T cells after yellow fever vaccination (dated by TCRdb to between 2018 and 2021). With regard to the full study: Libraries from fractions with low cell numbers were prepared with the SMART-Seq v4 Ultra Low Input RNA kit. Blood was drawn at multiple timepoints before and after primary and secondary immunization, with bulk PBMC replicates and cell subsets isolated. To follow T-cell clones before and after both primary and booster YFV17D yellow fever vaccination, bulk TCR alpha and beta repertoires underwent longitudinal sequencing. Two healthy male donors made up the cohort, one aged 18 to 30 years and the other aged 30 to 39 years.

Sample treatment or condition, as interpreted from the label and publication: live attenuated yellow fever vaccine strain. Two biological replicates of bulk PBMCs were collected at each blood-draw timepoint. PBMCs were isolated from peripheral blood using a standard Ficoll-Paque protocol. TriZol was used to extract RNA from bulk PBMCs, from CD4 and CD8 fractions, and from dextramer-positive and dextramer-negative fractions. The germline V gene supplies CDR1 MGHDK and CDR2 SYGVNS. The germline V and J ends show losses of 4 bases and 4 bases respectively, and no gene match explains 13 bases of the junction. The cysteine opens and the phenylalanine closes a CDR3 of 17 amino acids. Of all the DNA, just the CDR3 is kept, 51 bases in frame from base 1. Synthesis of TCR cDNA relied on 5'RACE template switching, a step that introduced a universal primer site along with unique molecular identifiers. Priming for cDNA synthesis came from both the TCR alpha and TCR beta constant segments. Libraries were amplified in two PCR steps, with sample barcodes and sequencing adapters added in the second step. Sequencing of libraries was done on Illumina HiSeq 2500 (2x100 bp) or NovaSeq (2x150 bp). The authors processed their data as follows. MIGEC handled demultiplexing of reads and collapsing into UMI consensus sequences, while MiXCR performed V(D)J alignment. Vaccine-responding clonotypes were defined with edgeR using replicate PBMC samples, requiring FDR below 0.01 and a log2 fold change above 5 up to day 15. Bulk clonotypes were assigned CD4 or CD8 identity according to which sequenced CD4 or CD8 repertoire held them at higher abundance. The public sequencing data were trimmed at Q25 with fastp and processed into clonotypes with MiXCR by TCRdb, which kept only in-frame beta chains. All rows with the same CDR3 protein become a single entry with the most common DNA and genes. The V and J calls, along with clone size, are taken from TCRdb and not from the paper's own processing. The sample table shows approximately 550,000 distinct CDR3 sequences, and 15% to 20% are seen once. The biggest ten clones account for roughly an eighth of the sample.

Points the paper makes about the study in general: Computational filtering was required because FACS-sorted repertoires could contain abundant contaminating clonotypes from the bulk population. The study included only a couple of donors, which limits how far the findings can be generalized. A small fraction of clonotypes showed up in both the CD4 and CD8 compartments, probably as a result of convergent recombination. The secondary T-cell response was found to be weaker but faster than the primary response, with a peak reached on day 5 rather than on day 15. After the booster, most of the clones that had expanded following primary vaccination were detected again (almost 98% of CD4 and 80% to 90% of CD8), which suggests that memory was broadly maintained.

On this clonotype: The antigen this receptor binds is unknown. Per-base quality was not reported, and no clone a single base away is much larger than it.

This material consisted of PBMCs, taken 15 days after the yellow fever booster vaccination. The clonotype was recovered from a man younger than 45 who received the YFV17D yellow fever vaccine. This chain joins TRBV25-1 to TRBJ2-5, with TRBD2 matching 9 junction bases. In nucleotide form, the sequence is TGTGCCAGCAGTGCCTCACAGCGGGAGGACCTCAGAGAGACCCAGTACTTC. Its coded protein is CASSASQREDLRETQYF. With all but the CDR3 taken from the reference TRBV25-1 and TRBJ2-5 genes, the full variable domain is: EADIYQTPRYLVIGTGKKITLECSQTMGHDKMYWYQQDPGMELHLIHYSYGVNSTEKGDLSSESTVSRIRTEHFPLTLESARPSHTSQYLCASSASQREDLRETQYFGPGTRLLVL.